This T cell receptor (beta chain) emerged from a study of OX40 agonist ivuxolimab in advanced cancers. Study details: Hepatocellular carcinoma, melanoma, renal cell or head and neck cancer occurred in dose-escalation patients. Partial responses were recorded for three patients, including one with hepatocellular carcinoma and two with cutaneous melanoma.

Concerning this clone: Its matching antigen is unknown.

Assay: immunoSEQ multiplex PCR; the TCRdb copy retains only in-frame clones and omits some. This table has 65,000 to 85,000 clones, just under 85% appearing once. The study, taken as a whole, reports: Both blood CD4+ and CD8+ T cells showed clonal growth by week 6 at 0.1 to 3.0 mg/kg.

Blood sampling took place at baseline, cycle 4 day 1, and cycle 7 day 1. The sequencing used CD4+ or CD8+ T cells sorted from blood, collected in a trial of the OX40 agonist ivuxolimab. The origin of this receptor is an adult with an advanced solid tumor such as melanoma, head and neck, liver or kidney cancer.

CDR3 bases: TGTGCCAGCACCCCCGGTTCCTATAATTTGTGGACCCAGTACTTC. It codes for CASTPGSYNLWTQYF. The chain couples TRBV2 to TRBJ2-5; D is unclear. CDR1 is SNHLY, CDR2 FYNNEI, per germline. CDR3 size: 15 residues. The V end was cut by 7 bases, the J end by 7 bases, with 22 bases between. The full variable domain, completed using reference TRBV2 and TRBJ2-5, is EPEVTQTPSHQVTQMGQEVILRCVPISNHLYFYWYRQILGQKVEFLVSFYNNEISEKSEIFDDQFSVERPDGSNFTLKIRSTKLEDSAMYFCASTPGSYNLWTQYFGPGTRLLVL.